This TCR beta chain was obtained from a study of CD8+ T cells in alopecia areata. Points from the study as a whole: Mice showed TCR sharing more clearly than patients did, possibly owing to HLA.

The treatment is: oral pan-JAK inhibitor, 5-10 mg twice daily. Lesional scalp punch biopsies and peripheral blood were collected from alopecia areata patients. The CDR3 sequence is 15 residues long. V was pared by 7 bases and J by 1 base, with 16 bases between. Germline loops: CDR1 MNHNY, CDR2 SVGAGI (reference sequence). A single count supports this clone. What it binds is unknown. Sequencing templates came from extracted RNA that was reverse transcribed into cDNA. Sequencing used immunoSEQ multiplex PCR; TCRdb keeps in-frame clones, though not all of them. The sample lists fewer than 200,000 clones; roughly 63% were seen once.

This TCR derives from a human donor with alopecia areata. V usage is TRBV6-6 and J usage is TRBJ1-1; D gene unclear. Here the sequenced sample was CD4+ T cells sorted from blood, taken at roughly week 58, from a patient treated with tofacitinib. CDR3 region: CASISPATPNTEAFF. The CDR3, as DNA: TGTGCCAGCATTTCCCCAGCCACCCCGAACACTGAAGCTTTCTTT.